The subject of this entry is one T cell receptor (beta chain). The target antigen is unknown. TCRdb's table, derived via immunoSEQ multiplex PCR, lists solely in-frame clones and lacks some. This sample has roughly 20,000 clones, with 79% found just once. This record belongs to a study of OX40 agonist ivuxolimab in advanced cancers. General study results and limits: In a subset of nonresponders, normalized T-cell clonal expansion was also low.

This CDR3 is built from 18 residues. Germline assignment: CDR1 SEHNR and CDR2 FQNEAQ (reference sequence). Trimming at V came to 5 bases and at J to 3 bases, leaving 16 bases not matched to a gene. This receptor was obtained from an adult with an advanced solid tumor such as melanoma, head and neck, liver or kidney cancer. This specimen consisted of CD4+ or CD8+ T cells sorted from blood, obtained in a trial of the OX40 agonist ivuxolimab. This chain uses TRBV7-9 with TRBJ1-2; 9 nucleotides agree with TRBD1. CDR3 amino acids: CASSPFSPSGTGHYGYTF. The CDR3 coding sequence is TGTGCCAGCAGCCCATTTTCCCCTTCCGGGACAGGGCACTATGGCTACACCTTC.